This TCR beta chain emerged from a study of blood T cell repertoires in COVID-19. As to this clone: At one boundary the junction diverges from the germline segment, which might be a read error.

In the study's own analysis: Amplification with reference gene primers provided the estimates of nucleated cell counts. Measured with immunoSEQ multiplex PCR; TCRdb has only the in-frame clones, and not every one. D and trimming were read from the DNA, whereas the V and J calls and clone size are those reported in that table. The sample has around 95,000 clones; approximately 81% are singletons. CDR1 MDHEN and CDR2 SYDVKM come from the germline V gene. The CDR3 loop spans 13 amino acids. The V gene is TRBV28, the J gene TRBJ2-2; D possibly corresponds to TRBD2 (5 bases). The sequenced sample was peripheral blood. The TCR sequence derives from a woman of 80 years or more with acute or convalescent COVID-19. CDR3 nucleotides: TGTGCCAGCAGTGTCTCGGCGATGTGGGAGCTGCTTTTT. Its translation is CASSVSAMWELLF.